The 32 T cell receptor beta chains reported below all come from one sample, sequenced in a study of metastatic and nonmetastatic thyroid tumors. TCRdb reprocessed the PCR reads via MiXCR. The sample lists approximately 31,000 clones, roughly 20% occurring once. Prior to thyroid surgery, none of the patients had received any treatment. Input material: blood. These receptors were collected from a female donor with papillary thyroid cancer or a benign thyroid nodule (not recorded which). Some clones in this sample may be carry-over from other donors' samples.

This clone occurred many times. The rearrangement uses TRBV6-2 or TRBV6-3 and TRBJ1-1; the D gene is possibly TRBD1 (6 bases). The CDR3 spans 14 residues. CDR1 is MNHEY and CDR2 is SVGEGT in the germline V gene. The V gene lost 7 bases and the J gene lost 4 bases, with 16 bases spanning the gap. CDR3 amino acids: CASKTDRLATEAFF. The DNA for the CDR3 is TGTGCCAGCAAAACCGACAGGCTCGCCACTGAAGCTTTCTTT.

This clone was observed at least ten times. CDR3 loop: CASSYWDRVKSSYNSPLHF. CDR3 DNA: TGTGCCAGCAGTTATTGGGACAGGGTGAAAAGCTCCTATAATTCACCCCTCCACTTT. The J gene is TRBJ1-6, the V gene TRBV6-5, with 9 bases that match TRBD1. The germline V gene has CDR1 MNHEY and CDR2 SVGAGI. V lost 3 bases, J lost 0 bases, and 9 bases stayed unmatched. The CDR3 totals 19 residues.

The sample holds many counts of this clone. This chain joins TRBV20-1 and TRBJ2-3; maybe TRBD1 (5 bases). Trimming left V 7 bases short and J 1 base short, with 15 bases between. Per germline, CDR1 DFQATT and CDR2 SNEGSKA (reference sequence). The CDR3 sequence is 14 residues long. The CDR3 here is CSVGRASGTDTQYF. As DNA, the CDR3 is TGCAGTGTAGGCAGGGCGAGCGGCACAGATACGCAGTATTTT.

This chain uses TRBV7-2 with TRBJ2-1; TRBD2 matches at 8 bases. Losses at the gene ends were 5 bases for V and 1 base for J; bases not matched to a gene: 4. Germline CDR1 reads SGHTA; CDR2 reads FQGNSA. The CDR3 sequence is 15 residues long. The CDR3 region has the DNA TGTGCCAGCAGCGTGGCGGGAGGATCCTACAATGAGCAGTTCTTC. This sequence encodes CASSVAGGSYNEQFF.

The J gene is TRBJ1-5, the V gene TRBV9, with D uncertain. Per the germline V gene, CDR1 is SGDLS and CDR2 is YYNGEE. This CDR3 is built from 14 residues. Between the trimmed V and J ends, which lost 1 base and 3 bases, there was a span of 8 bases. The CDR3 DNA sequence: TGTGCCAGCAGCGTAAGTGGGTTCAATCAGCCCCAGCATTTT. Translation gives CASSVSGFNQPQHF.

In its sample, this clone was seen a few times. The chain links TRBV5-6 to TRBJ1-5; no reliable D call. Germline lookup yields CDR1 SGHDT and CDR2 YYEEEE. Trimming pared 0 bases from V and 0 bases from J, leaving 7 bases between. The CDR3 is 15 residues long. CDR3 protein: CASSLGGYSNQPQHF. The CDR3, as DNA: TGTGCCAGCAGCTTGGGGGGTTATAGCAATCAGCCCCAGCATTTT.

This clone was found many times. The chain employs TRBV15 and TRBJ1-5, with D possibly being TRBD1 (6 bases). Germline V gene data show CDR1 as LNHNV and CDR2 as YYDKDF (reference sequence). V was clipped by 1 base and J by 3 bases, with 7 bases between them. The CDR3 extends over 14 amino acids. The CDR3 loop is CATSRGTVNQPQHF. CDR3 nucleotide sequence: TGTGCCACCAGCAGAGGGACAGTCAATCAGCCCCAGCATTTT. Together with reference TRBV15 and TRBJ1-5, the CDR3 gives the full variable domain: DAMVIQNPRYQVTQFGKPVTLSCSQTLNHNVMYWYQQKSSQAPKLLFHYYDKDFNNEADTPDNFQSRRPNTSFCFLDIRSPGLGDTAMYLCATSRGTVNQPQHFGDGTRLSIL.

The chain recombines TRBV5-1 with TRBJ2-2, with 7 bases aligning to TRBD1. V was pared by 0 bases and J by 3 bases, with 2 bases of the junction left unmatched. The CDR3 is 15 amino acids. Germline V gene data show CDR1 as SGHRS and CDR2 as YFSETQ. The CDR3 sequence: CASSLDRGDTGELFF. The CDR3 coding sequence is TGCGCCAGCAGCTTGGACAGGGGCGACACCGGGGAGCTGTTTTTT.

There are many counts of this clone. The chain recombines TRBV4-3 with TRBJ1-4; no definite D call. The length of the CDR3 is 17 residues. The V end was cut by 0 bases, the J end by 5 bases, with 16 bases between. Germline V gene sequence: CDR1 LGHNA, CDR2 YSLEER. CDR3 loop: CASSQDQMDYRNEKLFF. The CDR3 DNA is TGCGCCAGCAGCCAAGATCAAATGGACTACCGGAATGAAAAACTGTTTTTT.

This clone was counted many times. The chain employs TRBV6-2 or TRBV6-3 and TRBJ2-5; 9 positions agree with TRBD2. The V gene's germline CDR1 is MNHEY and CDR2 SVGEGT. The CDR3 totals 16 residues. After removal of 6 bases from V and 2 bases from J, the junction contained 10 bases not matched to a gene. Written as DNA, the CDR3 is TGTGCCAGCAGACGCGGGGGGGCGGGCGTTCAAGAGACCCAGTACTTC. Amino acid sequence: CASRRGGAGVQETQYF.

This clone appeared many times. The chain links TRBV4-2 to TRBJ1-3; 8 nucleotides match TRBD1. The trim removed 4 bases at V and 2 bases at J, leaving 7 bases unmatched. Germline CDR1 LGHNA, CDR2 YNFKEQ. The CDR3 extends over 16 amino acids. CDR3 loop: CASSLGRTGPGNTIYF. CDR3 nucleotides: TGTGCCAGCAGCCTCGGGAGGACAGGGCCTGGAAACACCATATATTTT.

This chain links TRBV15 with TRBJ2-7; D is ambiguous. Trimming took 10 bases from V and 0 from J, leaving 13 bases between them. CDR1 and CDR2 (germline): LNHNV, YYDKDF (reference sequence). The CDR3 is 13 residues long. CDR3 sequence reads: CASSDGSSYEQYF. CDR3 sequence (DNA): TGTGCCAGCAGTGATGGCAGCTCCTACGAGCAGTACTTC.

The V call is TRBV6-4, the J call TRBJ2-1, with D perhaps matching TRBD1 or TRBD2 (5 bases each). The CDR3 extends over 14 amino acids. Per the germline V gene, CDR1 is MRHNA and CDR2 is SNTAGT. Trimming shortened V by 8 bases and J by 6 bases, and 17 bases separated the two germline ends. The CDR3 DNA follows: TGTGCCAGCTCTAACGGGGACCTGAGCAATGAGCAGTTCTTC. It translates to CASSNGDLSNEQFF.

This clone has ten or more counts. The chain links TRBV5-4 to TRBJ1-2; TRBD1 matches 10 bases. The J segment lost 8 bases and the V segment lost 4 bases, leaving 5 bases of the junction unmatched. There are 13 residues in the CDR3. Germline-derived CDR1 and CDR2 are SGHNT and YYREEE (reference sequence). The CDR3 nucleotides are TGTGCCAGCAGCGTGGGACAGGGGAAGGGCTACACCTTC. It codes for CASSVGQGKGYTF. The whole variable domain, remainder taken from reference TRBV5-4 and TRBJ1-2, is ETGVTQSPTHLIKTRGQQVTLRCSSQSGHNTVSWYQQALGQGPQFIFQYYREEENGRGNFPPRFSGLQFPNYSSELNVNALELDDSALYLCASSVGQGKGYTFGSGTRLTVV.

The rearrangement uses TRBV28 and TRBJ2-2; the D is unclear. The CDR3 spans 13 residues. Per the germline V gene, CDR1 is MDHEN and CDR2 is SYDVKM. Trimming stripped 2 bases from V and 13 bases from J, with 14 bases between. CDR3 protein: CASSLPSPGWLFF. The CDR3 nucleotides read TGTGCCAGCAGTTTACCCTCCCCGGGTTGGCTGTTTTTT.

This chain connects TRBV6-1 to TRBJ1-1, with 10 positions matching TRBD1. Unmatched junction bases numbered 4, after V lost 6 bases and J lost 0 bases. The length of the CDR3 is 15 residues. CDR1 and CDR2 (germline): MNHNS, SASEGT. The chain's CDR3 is CASRDRGLMNTEAFF. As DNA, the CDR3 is TGTGCCAGCAGAGACAGGGGGCTTATGAACACTGAAGCTTTCTTT.

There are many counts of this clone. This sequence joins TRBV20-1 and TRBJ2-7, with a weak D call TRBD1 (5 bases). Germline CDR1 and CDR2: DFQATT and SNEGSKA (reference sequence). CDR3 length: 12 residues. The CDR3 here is CSAKARGHEQYF. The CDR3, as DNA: TGCAGCGCCAAAGCTAGGGGTCACGAGCAGTACTTC.

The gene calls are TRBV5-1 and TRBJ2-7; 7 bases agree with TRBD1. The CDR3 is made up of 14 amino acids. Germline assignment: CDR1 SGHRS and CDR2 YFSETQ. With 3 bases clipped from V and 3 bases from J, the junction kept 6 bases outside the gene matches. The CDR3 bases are TGCGCCAGCAGCTGGACAAGGGACAGCTACGAGCAGTACTTC. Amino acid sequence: CASSWTRDSYEQYF. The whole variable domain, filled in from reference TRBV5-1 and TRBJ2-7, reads KAGVTQTPRYLIKTRGQQVTLSCSPISGHRSVSWYQQTPGQGLQFLFEYFSETQRNKGNFPGRFSGRQFSNSRSEMNVSTLELGDSALYLCASSWTRDSYEQYFGPGTRLTVT.

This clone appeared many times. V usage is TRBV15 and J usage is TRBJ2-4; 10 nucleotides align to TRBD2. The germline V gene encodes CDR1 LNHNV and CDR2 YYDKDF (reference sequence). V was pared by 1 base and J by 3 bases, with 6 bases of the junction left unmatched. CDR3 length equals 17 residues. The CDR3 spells CATSRVTSGIVKNIQYF. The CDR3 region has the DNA TGTGCCACCAGCAGAGTAACTAGCGGGATAGTCAAAAACATTCAGTACTTC.

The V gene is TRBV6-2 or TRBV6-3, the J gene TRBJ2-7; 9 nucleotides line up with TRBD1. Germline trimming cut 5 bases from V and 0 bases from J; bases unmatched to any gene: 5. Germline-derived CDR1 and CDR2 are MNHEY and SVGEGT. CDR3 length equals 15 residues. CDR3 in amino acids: CASSRGQGSSYEQYF. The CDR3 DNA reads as TGTGCCAGCAGTCGGGGACAGGGAAGCTCCTACGAGCAGTACTTC.

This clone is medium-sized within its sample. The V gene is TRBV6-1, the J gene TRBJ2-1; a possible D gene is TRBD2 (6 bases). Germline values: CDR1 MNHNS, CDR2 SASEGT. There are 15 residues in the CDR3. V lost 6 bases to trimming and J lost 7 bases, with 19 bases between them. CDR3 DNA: TGTGCCAGCAGACCCGGTGGCGGGGCCCTAAATGAGCAGTTCTTC. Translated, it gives CASRPGGGALNEQFF.

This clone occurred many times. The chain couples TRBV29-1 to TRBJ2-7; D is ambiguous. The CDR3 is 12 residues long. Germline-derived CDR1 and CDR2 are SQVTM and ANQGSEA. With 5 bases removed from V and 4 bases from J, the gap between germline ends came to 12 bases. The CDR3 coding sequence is TGCAGCGTTCTGGTTGGGCCTTACGAGCAGTACTTC. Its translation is CSVLVGPYEQYF.

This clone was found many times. The DNA of the CDR3 is TGTGCCAGCAGCCAAGATTTTGGAGCGGGGGGGAGCGGTGAGCAGTTCTTC. Translating gives CASSQDFGAGGSGEQFF. V and J are TRBV3-1 and TRBJ2-1, with 10 bases that match TRBD2. The CDR3 runs to 17 residues. Per the germline V gene, CDR1 is LGHDT and CDR2 is YNNKEL (reference sequence). V lost 0 bases and J lost 9; bases outside the gene matches: 11.

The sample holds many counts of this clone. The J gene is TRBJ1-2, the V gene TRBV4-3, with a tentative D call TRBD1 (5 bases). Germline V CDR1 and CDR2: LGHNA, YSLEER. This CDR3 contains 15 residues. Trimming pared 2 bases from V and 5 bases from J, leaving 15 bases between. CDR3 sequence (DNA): TGCGCCAGCAGCCAATTCCCCGGGGGGGTTTATGGCTACACCTTC. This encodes CASSQFPGGVYGYTF.

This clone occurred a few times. The CDR3 reads CASREQGDSGNTIYF. CDR3 bases: TGTGCCAGCAGAGAACAGGGGGACTCTGGAAACACCATATATTTT. This chain uses TRBV6-1 with TRBJ1-3, with 8 nucleotides matching TRBD1. This CDR3 region has 15 residues. Germline lookup yields CDR1 MNHNS and CDR2 SASEGT. The J segment lost 0 bases and the V segment lost 6 bases, leaving 4 bases of the junction unmatched.

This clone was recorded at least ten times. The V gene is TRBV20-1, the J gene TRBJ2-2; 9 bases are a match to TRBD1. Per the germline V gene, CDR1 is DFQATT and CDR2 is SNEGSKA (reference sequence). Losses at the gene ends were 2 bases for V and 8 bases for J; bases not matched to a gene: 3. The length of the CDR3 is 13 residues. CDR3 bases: TGCAGTGCTAGAACAGGGGGCGTGGGGGAGCTGTTTTTT. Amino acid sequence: CSARTGGVGELFF.

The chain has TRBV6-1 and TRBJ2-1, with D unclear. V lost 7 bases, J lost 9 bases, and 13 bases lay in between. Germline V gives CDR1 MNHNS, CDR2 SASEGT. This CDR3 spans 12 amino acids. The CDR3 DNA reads TGTGCCAGCACTGTGGGGATCTTTGAGCAGTTCTTC. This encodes CASTVGIFEQFF.

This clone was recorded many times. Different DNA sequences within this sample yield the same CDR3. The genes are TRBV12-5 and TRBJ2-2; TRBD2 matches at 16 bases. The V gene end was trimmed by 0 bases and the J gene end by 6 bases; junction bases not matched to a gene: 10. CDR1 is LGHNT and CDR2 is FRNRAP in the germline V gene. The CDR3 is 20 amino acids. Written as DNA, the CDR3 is TGTGCTAGTGGTTTGGTACTCGGGACTAGCGGGGGGGATCGCCCCGGGGAGCTGTTTTTT. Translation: CASGLVLGTSGGDRPGELFF.

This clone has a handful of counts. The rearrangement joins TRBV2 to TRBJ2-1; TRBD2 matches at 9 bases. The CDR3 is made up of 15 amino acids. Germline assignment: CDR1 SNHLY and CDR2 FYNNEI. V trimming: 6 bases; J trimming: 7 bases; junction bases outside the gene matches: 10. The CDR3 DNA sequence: TGTGCCAGCAGACTGCGGGAGGGCCAGGGTAATGAGCAGTTCTTC. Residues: CASRLREGQGNEQFF.

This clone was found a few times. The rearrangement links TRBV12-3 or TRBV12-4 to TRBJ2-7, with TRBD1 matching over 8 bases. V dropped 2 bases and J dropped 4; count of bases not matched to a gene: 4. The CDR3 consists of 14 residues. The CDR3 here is CASSLRTGWYEQYF. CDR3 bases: TGTGCCAGCAGTTTACGGACAGGGTGGTACGAGCAGTACTTC.

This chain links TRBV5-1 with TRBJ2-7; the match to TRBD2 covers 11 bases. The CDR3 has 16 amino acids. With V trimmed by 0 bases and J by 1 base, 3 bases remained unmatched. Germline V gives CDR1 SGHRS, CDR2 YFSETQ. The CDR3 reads CASSLATSGTSYEQYF. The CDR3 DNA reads TGCGCCAGCAGCTTGGCGACTAGCGGGACATCCTACGAGCAGTACTTC.

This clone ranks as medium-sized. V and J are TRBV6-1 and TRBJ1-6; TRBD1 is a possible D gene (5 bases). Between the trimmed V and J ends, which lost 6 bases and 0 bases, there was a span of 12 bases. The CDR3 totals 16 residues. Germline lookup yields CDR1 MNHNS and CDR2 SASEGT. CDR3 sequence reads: CASRYRQSSYNSPLHF. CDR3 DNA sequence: TGTGCCAGCAGATATCGACAGAGCTCCTATAATTCACCCCTCCACTTT.